The clone carrying this TCR beta chain appeared once. Its specificity is not known. This specimen belongs to a study of cytomegalovirus exposure and HLA in healthy donors. V lost 5 bases to trimming and J lost 1 base; unmatched junction nucleotides: 3. The CDR3 is 13 residues long. Per the germline V gene, CDR1 is GTSNPN and CDR2 is SVGIG (reference sequence). General study findings and limits: Cytomegalovirus association was listed for about 180 TCR beta chains. Most TCR sequences proved rare, with some public TCRs found in many donors.

Assay: immunoSEQ multiplex PCR; the TCRdb copy retains only in-frame clones and omits some. The table records some 130,000 clones, approximately 84% of them present only once. The chain has TRBV30 and TRBJ1-1; the match to TRBD1 covers 8 bases. Specimen: PBMCs. This sequence was found in a man aged 30 to 39 in good health and CMV-seropositive. Here the CDR3 reads CAWGGTGNTEAFF. The CDR3 nucleotides are TGTGCCTGGGGAGGGACAGGGAACACTGAAGCTTTCTTT.